This T cell receptor beta chain was recorded in a study of early T cells in non-severe SARS-CoV-2 infection. TCRdb fed the 5' RACE reads into MiXCR, producing one record per CDR3 protein. Here the sample spans about 80,000 distinct CDR3 sequences, approximately 12% being singletons. The ends lost 5 bases at V and 2 bases at J; junction bases unmatched: 5. This CDR3 spans 15 amino acids. Germline CDR1 SGHTA, CDR2 FQGTGA. This clonotype has a handful of counts. The V and J genes are TRBV7-3 and TRBJ1-1, with TRBD1 matching 10 bases. The sequence was collected from an adult who was a healthcare worker with PCR-confirmed SARS-CoV-2 infection or an uninfected control (not recorded which). The donor label of this sample is uncertain. The sequences come from whole blood, collected at baseline. CDR3 nucleotides: TGTGCCAGCAGCCAGACAGGGGGCGGCAACACTGAAGCTTTCTTT. This sequence encodes CASSQTGGGNTEAFF.